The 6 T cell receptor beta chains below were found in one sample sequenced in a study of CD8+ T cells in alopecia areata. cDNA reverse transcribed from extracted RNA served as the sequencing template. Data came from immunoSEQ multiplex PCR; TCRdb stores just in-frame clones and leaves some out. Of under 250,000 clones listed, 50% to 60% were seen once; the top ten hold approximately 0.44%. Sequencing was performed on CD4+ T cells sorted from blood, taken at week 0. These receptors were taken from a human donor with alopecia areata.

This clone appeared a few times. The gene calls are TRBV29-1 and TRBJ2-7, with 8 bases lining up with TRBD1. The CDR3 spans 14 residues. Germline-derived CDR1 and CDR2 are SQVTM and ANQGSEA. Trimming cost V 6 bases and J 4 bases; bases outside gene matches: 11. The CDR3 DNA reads TGCAGCGTGGTCTCCGGGACAGGTCGGTACGAGCAGTACTTC. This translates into CSVVSGTGRYEQYF.

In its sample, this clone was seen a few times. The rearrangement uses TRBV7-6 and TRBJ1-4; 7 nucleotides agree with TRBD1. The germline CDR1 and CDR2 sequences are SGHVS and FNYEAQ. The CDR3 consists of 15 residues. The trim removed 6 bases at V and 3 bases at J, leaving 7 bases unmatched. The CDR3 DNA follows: TGTGCCAGCAGAAACCAGGGGGGATCTAATGAAAAACTGTTTTTT. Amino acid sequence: CASRNQGGSNEKLFF.

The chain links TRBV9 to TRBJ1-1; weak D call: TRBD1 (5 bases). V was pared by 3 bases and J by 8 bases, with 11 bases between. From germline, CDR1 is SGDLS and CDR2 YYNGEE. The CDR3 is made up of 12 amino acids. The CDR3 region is CASSASDREAFF. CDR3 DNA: TGTGCCAGCAGCGCGAGCGACAGAGAAGCTTTCTTT.

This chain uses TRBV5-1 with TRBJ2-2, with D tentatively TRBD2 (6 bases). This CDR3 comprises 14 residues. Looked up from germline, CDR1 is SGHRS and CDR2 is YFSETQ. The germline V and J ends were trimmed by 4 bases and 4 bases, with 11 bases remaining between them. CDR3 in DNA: TGCGCCAGCAGCCTCAACGGGGGCACCGGGGAGCTGTTTTTT. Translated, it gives CASSLNGGTGELFF.

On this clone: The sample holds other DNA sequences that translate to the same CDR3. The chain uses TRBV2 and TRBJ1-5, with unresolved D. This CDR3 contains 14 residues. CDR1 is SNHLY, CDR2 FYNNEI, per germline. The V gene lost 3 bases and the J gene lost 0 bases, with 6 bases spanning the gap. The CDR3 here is CASSEDYSNQPQHF. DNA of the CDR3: TGTGCCAGCAGTGAGGATTATAGCAATCAGCCCCAGCATTTT.

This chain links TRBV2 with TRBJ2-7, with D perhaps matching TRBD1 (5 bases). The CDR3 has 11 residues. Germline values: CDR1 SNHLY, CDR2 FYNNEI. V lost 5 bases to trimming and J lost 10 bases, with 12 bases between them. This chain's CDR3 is CASSPQGGQYF. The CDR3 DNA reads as TGTGCCAGCAGTCCCCAGGGCGGTCAGTACTTC.